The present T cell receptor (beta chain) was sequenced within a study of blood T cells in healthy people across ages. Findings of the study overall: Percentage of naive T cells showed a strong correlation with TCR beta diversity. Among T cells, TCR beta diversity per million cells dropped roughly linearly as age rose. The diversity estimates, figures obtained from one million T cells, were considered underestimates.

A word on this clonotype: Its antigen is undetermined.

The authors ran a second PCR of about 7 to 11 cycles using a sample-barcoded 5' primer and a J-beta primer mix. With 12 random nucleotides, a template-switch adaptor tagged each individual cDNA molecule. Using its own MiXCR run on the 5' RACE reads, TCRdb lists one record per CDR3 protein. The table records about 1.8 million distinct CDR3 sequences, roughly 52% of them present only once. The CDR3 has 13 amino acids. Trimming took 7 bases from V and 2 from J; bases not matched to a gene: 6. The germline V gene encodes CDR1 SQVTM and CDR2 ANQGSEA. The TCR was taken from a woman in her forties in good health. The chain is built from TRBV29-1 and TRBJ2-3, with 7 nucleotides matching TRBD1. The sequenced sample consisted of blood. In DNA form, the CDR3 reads TGCAGCGCCGCGACAGGGTACACAGATACGCAGTATTTT. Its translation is CSAATGYTDTQYF.